A selection of T cell receptor beta chains follows, all from one sample in a study of T-cell reconstitution after alpha-beta-depleted transplantation in children. One entry per CDR3 protein results from TCRdb running MiXCR on the PCR reads. This sample has around 680,000 distinct CDR3 sequences, with approximately 15% found just once. The sample was PBMCs from the stem cell graft donor, taken from the stem cell graft. Receptors originate from a human donor who donated a stem cell graft to a child with acute myeloid leukemia. Each CDR3 is given with its conserved first and last residue. A D gene is named only where the DNA matches it firmly. Rows give clone size only sometimes, using once, few, many, or a class for an expanded clone.

-,-,TRBV7-2,TRBJ2-1,12,TGTGCCAGCAGCTCGACAGTCAATGAGCAGTTCTTC,CASSSTVNEQFF
-,TRBD1,TRBV7-3,TRBJ1-1,14,TGTGCCAGCAGCCCCGCGGCAGGGGGCCCTGAAGCTTTCTTT,CASSPAAGGPEAFF
-,-,TRBV10-1,TRBJ2-2,18,TGCGCCAGCAGTGAGTTGAAGGGGCTCCTGATATACACCGGGGAGCTGTTTTTT,CASSELKGLLIYTGELFF
many,TRBD2,TRBV27,TRBJ2-1,16,TGTGCCAGCAGTTTCCCCCTAGCGGGTAATTACAATGAGCAGTTCTTC,CASSFPLAGNYNEQFF
-,-,TRBV12-3/TRBV12-4,TRBJ1-1,13,TGTGCCAGCAGTTTTATGGGAAGAACTGAAGCTTTCTTT,CASSFMGRTEAFF
-,-,TRBV15,TRBJ2-3,17,TGTGCCACCAGCAGAGAAAGGGTGGAGCGACCCACAGATACGCAGTATTTT,CATSRERVERPTDTQYF
many,TRBD2,TRBV4-3,TRBJ2-7,14,TGCGCCAGCAGCCAAGGCGGGGGTATCGACGAGCAGTACTTC,CASSQGGGIDEQYF
-,TRBD1,TRBV20-1,TRBJ2-2,17,TGCAGTGCTAGACATTCCCGGACAGGGACTAACACCGGGGAGCTGTTTTTT,CSARHSRTGTNTGELFF
many,-,TRBV7-6,TRBJ2-5,15,TGTGCCAGCAGCTTAGTCCCGGTCGCTGCGGAGACCCAGTACTTC,CASSLVPVAAETQYF
many,-,TRBV12-3/TRBV12-4,TRBJ2-7,14,TGTGCCAGCAGTTTCGCGGGACGCTCCTACGAGCAGTACTTC,CASSFAGRSYEQYF
few,-,TRBV20-1,TRBJ1-4,16,TGCAGTGCTAGAGACCCTAGTCGGGCAACTAATGAAAAACTGTTTTTT,CSARDPSRATNEKLFF
many,-,TRBV10-3,TRBJ2-7,15,TGTGCCATCAGTGAGGTAACTTCCGGGGCCTCCGAGCAGTACTTC,CAISEVTSGASEQYF
few,TRBD1,TRBV15,TRBJ1-5,15,TGTGCCACCAGCAGAACCCGGGACAGGGATCAGCCCCAGCATTTT,CATSRTRDRDQPQHF
many,-,TRBV25-1,TRBJ2-1,11,TGTGCCAGCAGTGAGGACAGTGAGCAGTTCTTC,CASSEDSEQFF
-,-,TRBV7-3,TRBJ2-1,17,TGTGCCAGCAGCCCAAGCATGGGCGGGGAGGCCTACAATGAGCAGTTCTTC,CASSPSMGGEAYNEQFF
-,-,TRBV7-2,TRBJ1-2,13,TGTGCCAGCAGCCTCGGACCCGTTTCTGGCTACACCTTC,CASSLGPVSGYTF
few,-,TRBV5-6,TRBJ2-2,14,TGTGCCAGCAGCTGGACGACGGACGCGCGGGAGCTGTTTTTT,CASSWTTDARELFF
few,-,TRBV5-5,TRBJ1-5,15,TGTGCCAGCAGCTTCCGGGACGTTAGCAATCAGCCCCAGCATTTT,CASSFRDVSNQPQHF
few,-,TRBV9,TRBJ1-1,13,TGTGCCAGCAGCGTAGGATGGGGAACTGAAGCTTTCTTT,CASSVGWGTEAFF
-,-,TRBV7-9,TRBJ2-7,14,TGTGCCAGCAGCTTAGGGGGGGCGATTTACGAGCAGTACTTC,CASSLGGAIYEQYF
few,-,TRBV28,TRBJ2-3,14,TGTGCCAGCAGGGCCGGGACATTCACAGATACGCAGTATTTT,CASRAGTFTDTQYF